This T cell receptor beta chain was identified during a study of graft-versus-host responses after intestinal transplantation. As for the study in general: In this cohort, recipients had multivisceral, liver-intestinal, or isolated intestinal transplants. Every one of the recipients received anti-thymocyte globulin induction and afterwards took tacrolimus and steroids for 3 to 4 years. Study-wide results and caveats: With peak circulating GvH clone levels came an association with early post-transplant HvG declines. GvH clones turned up in recipient marrow; some had shown up first in ileum or blood.

TCRdb keeps only in-frame clones here, not all; method: immunoSEQ multiplex PCR. The sample holds over 65,000 clones; approximately 90% are singletons and the top ten take 6.5% to 8.5%. Trimming took 6 bases from V and 9 from J, leaving 18 bases between them. Germline CDR1 and CDR2: LNHDA and SQIVND (reference sequence). The CDR3 length is 14 residues. A note on this clone: Its antigen is undetermined.

This TCR derives from a human donor who was the organ donor for an intestinal transplant. The specimen comprised unstimulated CD8+ T cells sorted from spleen or lymph node cells, sampled before transplant. This rearrangement joins TRBV19 to TRBJ2-1; possibly TRBD2 for D (6 bases). The CDR3 sequence is CASSAGSGQTEQFF. The CDR3 DNA sequence: TGTGCCAGTAGCGCGGGGTCAGGCCAAACTGAGCAGTTCTTC. Supplemented by reference TRBV19 and TRBJ2-1, the full variable domain reads DGGITQSPKYLFRKEGQNVTLSCEQNLNHDAMYWYRQDPGQGLRLIYYSQIVNDFQKGDIAEGYSVSREKKESFPLTVTSAQKNPTAFYLCASSAGSGQTEQFFGPGTRLTVL.